These 2 T cell receptor beta chains were all obtained from the same sample, sequenced in a study of control samples from healthy donors and cancer patients (dated by TCRdb to 2018 to 2021). Receptors were amplified or captured by the immunoSEQ multiplex PCR assay. This is the immuneACCESS table as TCRdb keeps it, with only in-frame sequences that have V and J called. A part of the clones is gone; compared with another copy, unresolved V genes explain less than half, and the rest is unexplained. Here the sample has about 13,000 clones; over 70% occur a single time. The ten largest make up approximately 8% of the sample. What was sequenced was formalin-fixed, paraffin-embedded tissue. These receptors all stem from a male donor with melanoma.

A few counts support this clone. The V gene is TRBV27, the J gene TRBJ1-1, with D maybe TRBD1 (5 bases). The CDR3 contains 11 residues. Trimming removed 7 bases at V and 5 bases at J, with 8 bases between. Per the germline V gene, CDR1 is MNHEY and CDR2 is SMNVEV (reference sequence). CDR3 residues: CASTKGTEAFF. CDR3 in DNA: TGTGCCAGCACCAAGGGGACTGAAGCTTTCTTT.

This clone occurred once. The gene calls are TRBV7-2 and TRBJ2-3; no clear D gene. Trimming removed 5 bases at V and 2 bases at J, with 17 bases between. CDR1 is SGHTA and CDR2 is FQGNSA in the germline V gene. The CDR3 length is 16 residues. The CDR3 DNA follows: TGTGCCAGCAGCGCGCGGACCCAGATTTTCACAGATACGCAGTATTTT. This gives the protein CASSARTQIFTDTQYF. The whole variable domain, remainder taken from reference TRBV7-2 and TRBJ2-3, is GAGVSQSPSNKVTEKGKDVELRCDPISGHTALYWYRQSLGQGLEFLIYFQGNSAPDKSGLPSDRFSAERTGGSVSTLTIQRTQQEDSAVYLCASSARTQIFTDTQYFGPGTRLTVL.